The source of this T cell receptor (beta chain) is a study of cytomegalovirus exposure and HLA in healthy donors. On the study more broadly: Earlier results showed roughly 120 million unique TCR beta sequences derived from some 190 million T cells.

Trimming removed 2 bases from V and 2 bases from J, with 12 bases in between. The germline V gene encodes CDR1 SGHTA and CDR2 FQGTGA. The CDR3 extends over 15 amino acids. 60 Vbeta and 13 Jbeta primers were used in PCR. TCRdb keeps only in-frame clones here, not all; method: immunoSEQ multiplex PCR. Reported are around 71,000 clones; the ten largest clones contain 1.5% to 2%. The clonotype comes from a woman aged 30 to 39 in good health and CMV-seronegative. What was sequenced was PBMCs. V and J are TRBV7-3 and TRBJ1-2; D uncertain. DNA of the CDR3: TGTGCCAGCAGCTTAGATCCGGGTGGGAACTATGGCTACACCTTC. This codes for CASSLDPGGNYGYTF.